This is a list of T cell receptor beta chains from one sample in a study of T cell responses to AZD1222 COVID-19 vaccine. Libraries were prepared by immunoSEQ multiplex PCR; TCRdb keeps only in-frame clonotypes and omits some of them. The sample carries roughly 150,000 clones, over 75% recorded once. The material sequenced was peripheral blood, taken on day 0 of AZD1222 vaccination. These receptors all come from an adult in good health. CDR3s include the opening cysteine and the closing phenylalanine or tryptophan. The order of the fields is D gene, clone size, V gene, J gene, CDR3 DNA, CDR3 protein. D genes are given only for firm matches. The size entry is marked missing in some rows and otherwise reads once, few, many or a size class.

>-|-|TRBV5-1|TRBJ2-1
TGCGCCAGCAGCTCGGGGCCTTACAATGAGCAGTTCTTC
CASSSGPYNEQFF
>-|-|TRBV24-1|TRBJ2-7
TGTGCCACCAGTGACCCGGGAACTTACGAGCAGTACTTC
CATSDPGTYEQYF
>TRBD2|-|TRBV2|TRBJ2-1
TGTGCCAGCAGCTTTAGCGGGAGGTACAATGAGCAGTTCTTC
CASSFSGRYNEQFF
>TRBD2|-|TRBV5-6|TRBJ2-1
TGTGCCAGCAGCCCCCGGACTAGCGGGATAAGGTACAATGAGCAGTTCTTC
CASSPRTSGIRYNEQFF
>-|few|TRBV28|TRBJ1-1
TGTGCCAGCACCGGAGTGGCATCAAGTGAAGCTTTCTTT
CASTGVASSEAFF
>-|-|TRBV13|TRBJ2-7
TGTGCCAGCAGCTTAAAGGGACTTGGAGGCTACGAGCAGTACTTC
CASSLKGLGGYEQYF
>-|-|TRBV29-1|TRBJ2-7
TGCAGCGCCACCCCACGCGGGGCGATCTACGAGCAGTACTTC
CSATPRGAIYEQYF
>TRBD2|-|TRBV4-2|TRBJ2-7
TGTGCCAGCAGCCAAGATCGACTAGCGGGAGGGGAGCAGTACTTC
CASSQDRLAGGEQYF
>TRBD1|once|TRBV28|TRBJ1-5
TGTGCCAGCAGTCGGCCGAGGACAGGGCATCAGCCCCAGCATTTT
CASSRPRTGHQPQHF
>-|-|TRBV18|TRBJ1-1
TGTGCCAGCTCACCACTTCCTCCAGGGGTGAACACTGAAGCTTTCTTT
CASSPLPPGVNTEAFF
>-|-|TRBV6-6|TRBJ2-3
TGTGCCAGCACCCAGGGGCGGCCCACAGATACGCAGTATTTT
CASTQGRPTDTQYF
>-|-|TRBV14|TRBJ2-1
TGTGCCAGCAGCCAAGTACGTAGCAATGAGCAGTTCTTC
CASSQVRSNEQFF
>-|-|TRBV6-2/TRBV6-3|TRBJ2-3
TGTGCCAGCAGTTTGAGACAGGCCACAGATACGCAGTATTTT
CASSLRQATDTQYF
>-|-|TRBV7-8|TRBJ1-5
TGTGCCAGCAGCTTAGAGGCAGGGAGCAATCAGCCCCAGCATTTT
CASSLEAGSNQPQHF
>TRBD1|-|TRBV14|TRBJ1-1
TGTCCTTTAACGGGGACAGTAGACCTGAACACTGAAGCTTTCTTT
CPLTGTVDLNTEAFF
>-|-|TRBV6-2/TRBV6-3|TRBJ2-7
TGTGCCAGCAGTTACCCCCCTATCGGGAGTGACGAGCAGTACTTC
CASSYPPIGSDEQYF
>TRBD1|-|TRBV6-2/TRBV6-3|TRBJ2-6
TGTGCCAGCAATTACAGGGGGTACGGGGCCAACGTCCTGACTTTC
CASNYRGYGANVLTF
>TRBD1|-|TRBV28|TRBJ2-7
TGTGCCAGCAGTTTAGGGCAGGGGGCGACGGTTGAGTACGAGCAGTACTTC
CASSLGQGATVEYEQYF
>TRBD1|-|TRBV6-2/TRBV6-3|TRBJ1-5
TGTGCCAGCAGTACCATGGACAGGAGCAATCAGCCCCAGCATTTT
CASSTMDRSNQPQHF
>-|-|TRBV10-3|TRBJ2-5
TGTGCCATCAGTGACAGGGGCCAAGAGACCCAGTACTTC
CAISDRGQETQYF
>-|-|TRBV27|TRBJ2-1
TGTGCCAGCAGCCTCGGACGTGAGCAGTTCTTC
CASSLGREQFF
>-|-|TRBV19|TRBJ2-7
TGTGCCAGTAGTATATCTGGTCGTCGTCACGAGCAGTACTTC
CASSISGRRHEQYF
>-|-|TRBV6-1|TRBJ1-2
TGTGCCAGCAGTGAGGTAGACGAATCTAACTATGGCTACACCTTC
CASSEVDESNYGYTF
>-|-|TRBV7-9|TRBJ2-7
TGTGCCAGCAGCTCCCGGGGCCGGGGAGATGACGAGCAGTACTTC
CASSSRGRGDDEQYF
>TRBD2|-|TRBV10-3|TRBJ2-1
TGTGCCATCAGTAAAACTAGCGGGGCTAGCTCCTACAATGAGCAGTTCTTC
CAISKTSGASSYNEQFF
>TRBD2|-|TRBV6-2/TRBV6-3|TRBJ2-5
TGTGCCAGCAGTTCTCGGGGTAGCGGGAGTCAAGAGACCCAGTACTTC
CASSSRGSGSQETQYF
>-|few|TRBV25-1|TRBJ2-7
TGTGCCAGCAGTGATCCTGCCGGTCCCTCGAGAGGTGAGCAGTACTTC
CASSDPAGPSRGEQYF
>-|-|TRBV27|TRBJ2-1
TGTGCCAGCGGGATGTGGGGTAAGGGTTTGAAGTTCTTC
CASGMWGKGLKFF
>-|-|TRBV6-5|TRBJ2-2
TGTGCCAGCAGCATACAGGCCACCGGGGAGCTGTTTTTT
CASSIQATGELFF
>-|-|TRBV6-2/TRBV6-3|TRBJ2-7
TGTGCCAGCAGTTCCCGGGACATCTACGAGCAGTACTTC
CASSSRDIYEQYF
>TRBD2|-|TRBV4-1|TRBJ2-1
TGCGCCAGCAGCCAAGTCCCTAGCGGGTATGAGCAGTTCTTC
CASSQVPSGYEQFF
>-|-|TRBV9|TRBJ1-2
TGTGCCAGCAGCGTAGAGATGGGGGGGGCCTATGGCTACACCTTC
CASSVEMGGAYGYTF